Described below is a single T cell receptor (beta chain) sequence and its context. A second roughly 6 to 12 cycle PCR used barcoded and J-beta primers. MiXCR was run by TCRdb on the 5' RACE reads, yielding one entry per CDR3 protein. The sample gives approximately 1.5 million distinct CDR3 sequences, approximately 43% of which show up once; around 4% is in the top ten. Donors were healthy Caucasian individuals from Russia aged about 6 to 100. These data originate in a study of blood T cells in healthy people across ages. Specimen: blood. The sequence came from a woman younger than 30 in good health.

CDR3 residues: CASSSSGTRPSYNEQYF. The CDR3 DNA reads as TGTGCCAGCAGCAGCTCCGGGACTAGACCTTCCTACAATGAGCAGTACTTC. The rearrangement joins TRBV7-2 to TRBJ2-1, with 8 bases identical to TRBD2. The J call is in doubt because the DNA end fits TRBJ2-7 better. Looked up from germline, CDR1 is SGHTA and CDR2 is FQGNSA. CDR3 length: 17 amino acids.